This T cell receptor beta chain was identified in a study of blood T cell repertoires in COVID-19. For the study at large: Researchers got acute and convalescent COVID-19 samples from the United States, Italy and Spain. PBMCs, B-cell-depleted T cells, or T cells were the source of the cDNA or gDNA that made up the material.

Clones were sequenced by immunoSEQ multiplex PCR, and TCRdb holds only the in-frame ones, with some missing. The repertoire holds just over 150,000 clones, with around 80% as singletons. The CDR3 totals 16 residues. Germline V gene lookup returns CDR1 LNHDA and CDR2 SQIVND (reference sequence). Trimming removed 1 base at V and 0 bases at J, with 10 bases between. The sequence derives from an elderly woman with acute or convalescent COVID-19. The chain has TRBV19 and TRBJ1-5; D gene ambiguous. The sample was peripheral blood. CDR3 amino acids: CASSIAGGLSNQPQHF. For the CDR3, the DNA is TGTGCCAGTAGTATAGCGGGCGGGCTTAGCAATCAGCCCCAGCATTTT.